The next 9 T cell receptor beta chains were all read from a single sample in a study of OX40 agonist ivuxolimab in advanced cancers. The library was made by the immunoSEQ multiplex PCR assay. TCRdb stores this immuneACCESS table with in-frame sequences only. Part of the clones is absent; in the studies checked, under half of the shortfall reflects unresolved V genes, and no reason is known for the rest. The sample table contains about 55,000 clones; only one count was recorded for approximately 91% of them. The ten most abundant clones make up more than 6.5% of the sample. The specimen comprised CD4+ or CD8+ T cells sorted from blood, sampled in a trial of the OX40 agonist ivuxolimab. The receptor source for this set is an adult with an advanced solid tumor such as melanoma, head and neck, liver or kidney cancer.

The chain carries TRBV19 and TRBJ1-4; D is undetermined. The length of the CDR3 is 14 residues. Trimming removed 1 base at V and 10 bases at J, with 13 bases between. Germline V CDR1 and CDR2: LNHDA, SQIVND (reference sequence). CDR3 sequence: CASSIGQVGGKLFF. The CDR3, as DNA: TGTGCCAGTAGTATAGGTCAGGTTGGAGGAAAACTGTTTTTT.

The V and J genes are TRBV18 and TRBJ2-1; perhaps TRBD1 as D (5 bases). Germline V gene data show CDR1 as KGHSH and CDR2 as LQKENI. The CDR3 is 15 residues long. V was cut by 2 bases and J by 3 bases, with 11 bases left in between. CDR3 nucleotide sequence: TGTGCCAGCTCACCAGTAGGGGATTTCTACAATGAGCAGTTCTTC. This gives the protein CASSPVGDFYNEQFF.

This chain uses TRBV5-3 with TRBJ2-7, with D uncertain. TRBV5-3 is marked as an open reading frame, function uncertain. With 10 bases removed from V and 2 bases from J, the gap between germline ends came to 10 bases. CDR3 size: 11 residues. The DNA of the CDR3 is TGTGCCCGAAACCACCCCTACGAGCAGTACTTC. Translation gives CARNHPYEQYF.

This chain connects TRBV5-5 to TRBJ2-2; D assignment may be TRBD1 or TRBD2 (5 bases each). Trimming left V 5 bases short and J 6 bases short, with 14 bases between. Germline loops: CDR1 SGHKS, CDR2 YYEKEE (reference sequence). The CDR3 contains 14 residues. CDR3 DNA sequence: TGTGCCAGCAGATCGCAGGGAGTAGCCGGGGAGCTGTTTTTT. This encodes CASRSQGVAGELFF.

This clone has just a few counts. The chain couples TRBV4-1 to TRBJ1-2; 9 bases line up with TRBD1. The CDR3 loop spans 15 amino acids. V lost 4 bases and J lost 6; bases outside the gene matches: 9. Germline CDR1 and CDR2: MGHRA and YSYEKL. This CDR3 reads CASSLRGQGSHGYTF. CDR3 nucleotides: TGCGCCAGCAGCCTCCGGGGACAGGGATCCCATGGCTACACCTTC.

V is TRBV19 and J is TRBJ1-5, with D unresolved. V lost 0 bases, J lost 4 bases, and 4 bases lay in between. There are 13 residues in the CDR3. The germline V gene encodes CDR1 LNHDA and CDR2 SQIVND (reference sequence). CDR3 in DNA: TGTGCCAGTAGTATAGACCCGAATCAGCCCCAGCATTTT. Its translation is CASSIDPNQPQHF.

The chain uses TRBV15 and TRBJ1-1; possibly TRBD1 for D (6 bases). CDR1 is LNHNV and CDR2 is YYDKDF in the germline V gene (reference sequence). The V and J ends lost 8 bases and 1 base respectively, with 17 bases between them. This CDR3 region has 15 residues. The CDR3 loop is CATRGGGAANTEAFF. CDR3 coding DNA: TGTGCCACCCGCGGGGGGGGCGCTGCGAACACTGAAGCTTTCTTT. The whole variable domain, remainder taken from reference TRBV15 and TRBJ1-1, is DAMVIQNPRYQVTQFGKPVTLSCSQTLNHNVMYWYQQKSSQAPKLLFHYYDKDFNNEADTPDNFQSRRPNTSFCFLDIRSPGLGDTAMYLCATRGGGAANTEAFFGQGTRLTVV.

This chain connects TRBV30 to TRBJ1-1; 7 bases line up with TRBD1. CDR3 size: 15 residues. J gave up 4 bases and V 1 base, and 9 bases lay outside the gene matches. The germline gives CDR1 GTSNPN, CDR2 SVGIG (reference sequence). CDR3 residues: CAWSAGTAGLTEAFF. The DNA for the CDR3 is TGTGCCTGGAGTGCCGGGACAGCGGGACTCACTGAAGCTTTCTTT. Using reference TRBV30 and TRBJ1-1 for the parts outside the CDR3, the full variable domain is SQTIHQWPATLVQPVGSPLSLECTVEGTSNPNLYWYRQAAGRGLQLLFYSVGIGQISSEVPQNLSASRPQDRQFILSSKKLLLSDSGFYLCAWSAGTAGLTEAFFGQGTRLTVV.

To note about this clone: Germline and junction disagree at one end, which may indicate a read error. This sequence joins TRBV7-7 and TRBJ2-7; 14 bases fit TRBD2. Germline V gene lookup returns CDR1 SSHAT and CDR2 FNYEAQ (reference sequence). The CDR3 totals 19 residues. CDR3 sequence reads: CASSPAGGLAGGPSYEQYF. The CDR3 DNA sequence: TGTGCTAGCAGTCCCGCCGGCGGACTAGCGGGAGGACCCTCCTACGAGCAGTACTTC.